The 24 T cell receptor beta chains reported below all come from one sample, sequenced in a study of somatic mutations in cytotoxic T cells in rheumatoid arthritis. Using immunoSEQ multiplex PCR, the repertoire was profiled, and TCRdb retains in-frame clones only, with some absent. This table holds approximately 23,000 clones, about 83% found once. The sequencing input was CD8+ T cells sorted from blood. All receptors derive from an adult with rheumatoid arthritis.

The chain carries TRBV7-9 and TRBJ2-7; D possibly corresponds to TRBD2 (6 bases). Germline assignment: CDR1 SEHNR and CDR2 FQNEAQ (reference sequence). V lost 0 bases and J 2 bases, leaving 14 bases between the germline ends. CDR3 size: 16 residues. CDR3 sequence reads: CASSLAMASATYEQYF. As DNA, the CDR3 is TGTGCCAGCAGCTTAGCGATGGCTAGCGCGACCTACGAGCAGTACTTC. Looking up the rest from reference TRBV7-9 and TRBJ2-7 gives the full variable domain: DTGVSQNPRHKITKRGQNVTFRCDPISEHNRLYWYRQTLGQGPEFLTYFQNEAQLEKSRLLSDRFSAERPKGSFSTLEIQRTEQGDSAMYLCASSLAMASATYEQYFGPGTRLTVT.

This chain joins TRBV6-5 and TRBJ1-6; D is perhaps TRBD1 (6 bases). The ends were cut back, 7 bases at V and 7 bases at J, with 17 bases in the middle. This CDR3 has 15 residues. CDR1 and CDR2 from the germline V gene are MNHEY and SVGAGI. The CDR3 loop is CASTLGGVGNSPLHF. DNA of the CDR3: TGTGCCAGCACTCTAGGGGGGGTGGGGAATTCACCCCTCCACTTT.

The chain links TRBV19 to TRBJ2-7; perhaps TRBD1 as D (5 bases). CDR1 and CDR2 (germline): LNHDA, SQIVND (reference sequence). This CDR3 comprises 13 residues. With 5 bases removed from V and 6 bases from J, the gap between germline ends came to 14 bases. The CDR3 spells CASSDSLTSEQYF. CDR3 DNA sequence: TGTGCCAGTAGTGACAGCTTAACCTCCGAGCAGTACTTC.

The chain is built from TRBV27 and TRBJ1-2; 8 positions match TRBD1. The ends lost 5 bases at V and 5 bases at J; junction bases unmatched: 4. The CDR3 sequence is 13 residues long. Germline loops: CDR1 MNHEY, CDR2 SMNVEV (reference sequence). The DNA of the CDR3 is TGTGCCAGCAGTCCACAGGGGGATTATGGCTACACCTTC. This sequence encodes CASSPQGDYGYTF.

The chain joins TRBV27 to TRBJ2-1, with TRBD2 matching 9 bases. Per the germline V gene, CDR1 is MNHEY and CDR2 is SMNVEV (reference sequence). With 3 bases clipped from V and 3 bases from J, the junction kept 3 bases outside the gene matches. The CDR3 is made up of 15 amino acids. The CDR3 protein is CASSFASGVYNEQFF. The DNA of the CDR3 is TGTGCCAGCAGTTTCGCTAGCGGGGTCTACAATGAGCAGTTCTTC.

This chain uses TRBV7-9 with TRBJ1-1, with unresolved D. Germline V lookup: CDR1 SEHNR, CDR2 FQNEAQ (reference sequence). V shed 2 bases and J shed 0 bases, with 10 bases lying between them. The CDR3 length is 15 residues. DNA for the CDR3: TGTGCCAGCAGCTTAATCGAGGGCTTGAACACTGAAGCTTTCTTT. Amino acid sequence: CASSLIEGLNTEAFF.

CDR3 residues: CASSPRYLAGGPYEQYF. Written as DNA, the CDR3 is TGTGCCAGCAGCCCCCGGTATCTAGCGGGAGGGCCCTACGAGCAGTACTTC. The rearrangement uses TRBV7-2 and TRBJ2-7, with 12 bases aligning to TRBD2. Trimming took 5 bases from V and 2 from J; bases not matched to a gene: 10. Germline CDR1 and CDR2: SGHTA and FQGNSA. The CDR3 is made up of 17 amino acids.

A word on this clone: A read error may account for a junction end that differs from germline. The chain is built from TRBV6-5 and TRBJ2-2, with a possible D match to TRBD1 (6 bases). The CDR3 has 13 residues. From germline, CDR1 is MNHEY and CDR2 SVGAGI. The DNA for the CDR3 is TGTGCCGGCAGTTACAGGGATCACGGGGAGCTGTTTTTT. Its protein product is CAGSYRDHGELFF.

This chain connects TRBV9 to TRBJ2-1; D gene uncertain. CDR3 size: 15 residues. V was pared by 2 bases and J by 0 bases, with 9 bases between. Germline assignment: CDR1 SGDLS and CDR2 YYNGEE. In DNA, the CDR3 is TGTGCCAGCAGCGTTGGCCCTAGCTCCTACAATGAGCAGTTCTTC. This sequence encodes CASSVGPSSYNEQFF.

CDR3 in DNA: TGTGCCAGCAGCTCAAATATACGCCACAGTCAGACCTCGAACTATGGCTACACCTTC. It yields the protein CASSSNIRHSQTSNYGYTF. This chain joins TRBV7-9 and TRBJ1-2; no firm D call. V dropped 4 bases and J dropped 2 bases, with 26 bases sitting between them. Per the germline V gene, CDR1 is SEHNR and CDR2 is FQNEAQ (reference sequence). The CDR3 sequence is 19 residues long. Full variable domain (outside the CDR3, taken from reference TRBV7-9 and TRBJ1-2): DTGVSQNPRHKITKRGQNVTFRCDPISEHNRLYWYRQTLGQGPEFLTYFQNEAQLEKSRLLSDRFSAERPKGSFSTLEIQRTEQGDSAMYLCASSSNIRHSQTSNYGYTFGSGTRLTVV.

The chain uses TRBV25-1 and TRBJ2-7; TRBD1 matches at 7 bases. Unmatched junction bases numbered 3, after V lost 2 bases and J lost 2 bases. CDR3 length: 14 residues. Germline V gene data show CDR1 as MGHDK and CDR2 as SYGVNS. The DNA for the CDR3 is TGTGCCAGCAGTGAAAGGGGGACAGCCTACGAGCAGTACTTC. Residues: CASSERGTAYEQYF.

This chain joins TRBV7-2 and TRBJ1-4, with D perhaps TRBD1 (5 bases). Germline loops: CDR1 SGHTA, CDR2 FQGNSA. CDR3 size: 16 residues. The ends were cut back, 5 bases at V and 5 bases at J, with 18 bases in the middle. The CDR3 nucleotides are TGTGCCAGCAGCGGGGGTCCCATATGGGCGAATGAAAAACTGTTTTTT. Translating it yields CASSGGPIWANEKLFF. Combining the CDR3 with reference TRBV7-2 and TRBJ1-4 gives the whole variable domain GAGVSQSPSNKVTEKGKDVELRCDPISGHTALYWYRQSLGQGLEFLIYFQGNSAPDKSGLPSDRFSAERTGGSVSTLTIQRTQQEDSAVYLCASSGGPIWANEKLFFGSGTQLSVL.

This rearrangement joins TRBV6-5 to TRBJ1-2; a weak D match, TRBD1 (6 bases). Trimming left V 3 bases short and J 5 bases short, with 16 bases between. CDR3 length equals 15 residues. Germline V gene lookup returns CDR1 MNHEY and CDR2 SVGAGI. CDR3: CASSYYQGTGYGYTF. The CDR3 region has the DNA TGTGCCAGCAGTTATTATCAGGGGACTGGGTATGGCTACACCTTC.

V and J are TRBV19 and TRBJ1-4, with a tentative D call TRBD1 (6 bases). Trimming left V 2 bases short and J 7 bases short, with 14 bases between. Germline CDR1 LNHDA, CDR2 SQIVND (reference sequence). This CDR3 is built from 15 residues. CDR3 sequence: CASSISPGGREKLFF. Written as DNA, the CDR3 is TGTGCCAGTAGTATATCCCCCGGGGGCCGTGAAAAACTGTTTTTT.

This clone was picked up one time. This rearrangement joins TRBV29-1 to TRBJ2-2, with D unresolved. The CDR3 covers 14 residues. V dropped 6 bases and J dropped 5 bases, with 16 bases sitting between them. Germline V gives CDR1 SQVTM, CDR2 ANQGSEA. In nucleotides, the CDR3 is TGCAGCGTCAAAGACATGGCCACTACCGGGGAGCTGTTTTTT. Translating it yields CSVKDMATTGELFF.

The V gene is TRBV6-5, the J gene TRBJ1-5; 7 positions match TRBD1. CDR1 is MNHEY and CDR2 is SVGAGI in the germline V gene. The CDR3 sequence is 15 residues long. V dropped 7 bases and J dropped 0; count of bases not matched to a gene: 6. For the CDR3, the DNA is TGTGCCAGCACCTTACAGGGGTTTAGCAATCAGCCCCAGCATTTT. This gives the protein CASTLQGFSNQPQHF.

This clone appeared a single time. The chain links TRBV29-1 to TRBJ1-2, with D possibly matching TRBD1 (5 bases). V lost 7 bases and J 3 bases, leaving 18 bases between the germline ends. Germline assignment: CDR1 SQVTM and CDR2 ANQGSEA. This CDR3 is 14 amino acids long. DNA of the CDR3: TGCAGCGGGACCGGAGGGGAAAACGACTATGGCTACACCTTC. It encodes CSGTGGENDYGYTF. Together with reference TRBV29-1 and TRBJ1-2, the CDR3 gives the full variable domain: SAVISQKPSRDICQRGTSLTIQCQVDSQVTMMFWYRQQPGQSLTLIATANQGSEATYESGFVIDKFPISRPNLTFSTLTVSNMSPEDSSIYLCSGTGGENDYGYTFGSGTRLTVV.

CDR3 nucleotide sequence: TGTGCCAGCAGCTTAGGCCTAGCGCCGGTGAGAGAGACCCAGTACTTC. This gives the protein CASSLGLAPVRETQYF. The rearrangement links TRBV13 to TRBJ2-5; a weak D match, TRBD2 (6 bases). V was trimmed by 0 bases and J by 4 bases, leaving 15 bases between them. Germline V gives CDR1 PRHDT, CDR2 FYEKMQ (reference sequence). The CDR3 loop spans 16 amino acids.

J is TRBJ2-2 and V is TRBV4-1; 8 bases match TRBD2. V was pared by 5 bases and J by 6 bases, with 8 bases of the junction left unmatched. Germline V gives CDR1 MGHRA, CDR2 YSYEKL. The CDR3 extends over 15 amino acids. The CDR3 spells CASSFGLALAGELFF. The DNA of the CDR3 is TGCGCCAGCAGCTTTGGACTAGCTCTCGCCGGGGAGCTGTTTTTT.

V is TRBV7-3 and J is TRBJ2-2, with TRBD2 matching over 9 bases. Unmatched junction bases numbered 2, after V lost 3 bases and J lost 3 bases. This CDR3 is 15 amino acids long. Germline values: CDR1 SGHTA, CDR2 FQGTGA. The CDR3 protein is CASSFSGGDTGELFF. The DNA of the CDR3 is TGTGCCAGCAGCTTTAGCGGGGGAGACACCGGGGAGCTGTTTTTT. Based on the CDR3 plus reference TRBV7-3 and TRBJ2-2, the full variable domain is GAGVSQTPSNKVTEKGKYVELRCDPISGHTALYWYRQSLGQGPEFLIYFQGTGAADDSGLPNDRFFAVRPEGSVSTLKIQRTERGDSAVYLCASSFSGGDTGELFFGEGSRLTVL.

This clone was seen a single time. The CDR3 loop reads CASSSETRQLQETQYF. DNA of the CDR3: TGTGCCAGCAGCTCAGAGACCAGACAGCTACAAGAGACCCAGTACTTC. This chain links TRBV5-4 with TRBJ2-5, with a possible D match to TRBD1 (5 bases). Looked up from germline, CDR1 is SGHNT and CDR2 is YYREEE (reference sequence). Trimming took 3 bases from V and 2 from J, leaving 17 bases between them. This CDR3 spans 16 amino acids.

This chain links TRBV7-9 with TRBJ2-7; 9 bases line up with TRBD1. CDR1 and CDR2 (germline): SEHNR, FQNEAQ (reference sequence). The ends lost 5 bases at V and 1 base at J; junction bases unmatched: 9. This CDR3 is 16 amino acids long. CDR3 loop: CASSRKTGGPSYEQYF. DNA for the CDR3: TGTGCCAGCAGCCGTAAGACAGGGGGACCTTCCTACGAGCAGTACTTC.

V and J are TRBV7-9 and TRBJ1-1; 10 bases line up with TRBD1. This CDR3 region has 12 residues. The J segment lost 14 bases and the V segment lost 5 bases, leaving 8 bases of the junction unmatched. The germline CDR1 and CDR2 sequences are SEHNR and FQNEAQ (reference sequence). Here the CDR3 DNA reads TGTGCCAGCAGCGACAGGGGGCGCGTCACGTTCTTT. Translation gives CASSDRGRVTFF.

This chain connects TRBV11-2 to TRBJ1-1; TRBD1 matches at 7 bases. Germline V lookup: CDR1 SGHAT, CDR2 FQNNGV. The CDR3 has 16 residues. V was pared by 0 bases and J by 0 bases, with 4 bases of the junction left unmatched. The CDR3 DNA sequence: TGTGCCAGCAGCTTAGATGCAGGGGGGATGAACACTGAAGCTTTCTTT. It is translated as CASSLDAGGMNTEAFF.